This section outlines one T cell receptor (beta chain) sequence together with its context. Its target is not known. Deletions cut 4 bases from V and 3 bases from J, with 7 bases between. Germline values: CDR1 SQVTM, CDR2 ANQGSEA. This CDR3 spans 12 amino acids. This sample is drawn from a study of T-cell memory formation after mild COVID-19. Study-wide points: Contracting clones from day 15 to 85 showed balanced CD4/CD8; later expanders favored CD4+.

TCRdb called the 5' RACE reads again in MiXCR, with one record for every CDR3 protein. The sample carries approximately 150,000 distinct CDR3 sequences, under 7% recorded once. The material sequenced was PBMCs or a T cell subset sorted from them (not recorded which). This sequence joins TRBV29-1 and TRBJ1-5; D gene uncertain. The receptor comes from an adult woman who had mild COVID-19 (a few samples of this study predate the infection). Cell type and time point are not known. CDR3 sequence: CSVGEINQPQHF. The CDR3 nucleotides read TGCAGCGTTGGGGAAATCAATCAGCCCCAGCATTTT.